This TCR beta chain was retrieved from a study of blood T cells in healthy people across ages. It was with a sample-barcoded 5' primer and a J-beta primer mix that a second PCR of roughly 7 to 12 cycles was run. MiXCR, applied by TCRdb to the 5' RACE reads, yields one record per CDR3 protein. The data hold about 570,000 distinct CDR3 sequences, with approximately 30% observed a single time. Study-level results: Long-lived and aged donors differed, with more naive CD4+ cells and higher diversity in the long-lived.

V was shortened by 1 base and J by 4 bases, with 16 bases between the two germline ends. The germline gives CDR1 SGHTA, CDR2 FQGNSA. The CDR3 runs 16 residues. Comment on this clonotype: Its cognate antigen is unknown.

Sample: blood. This chain uses TRBV7-2 with TRBJ1-2; the D is unclear. This receptor was obtained from a woman aged 70-85 years in good health. CDR3 residues: CASSLGSARILYGYTF. CDR3 coding DNA: TGTGCCAGCAGCTTAGGGTCGGCAAGGATACTCTATGGCTACACCTTC. Using reference TRBV7-2 and TRBJ1-2 for the parts outside the CDR3, the full variable domain is GAGVSQSPSNKVTEKGKDVELRCDPISGHTALYWYRQSLGQGLEFLIYFQGNSAPDKSGLPSDRFSAERTGGSVSTLTIQRTQQEDSAVYLCASSLGSARILYGYTFGSGTRLTVV.